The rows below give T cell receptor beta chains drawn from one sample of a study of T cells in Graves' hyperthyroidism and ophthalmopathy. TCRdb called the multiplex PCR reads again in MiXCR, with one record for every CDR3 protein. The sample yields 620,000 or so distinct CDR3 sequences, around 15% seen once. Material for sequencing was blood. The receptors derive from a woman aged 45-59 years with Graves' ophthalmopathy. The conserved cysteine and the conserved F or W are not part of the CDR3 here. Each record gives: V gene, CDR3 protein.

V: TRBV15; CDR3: ATSGITGGRSSGNTIY
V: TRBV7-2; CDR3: ASSLDTGTDTQY
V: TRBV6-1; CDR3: ASREDRDNSPLH
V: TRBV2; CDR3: ASNKDTGELF
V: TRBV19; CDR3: ASSPTGAGGSPLH
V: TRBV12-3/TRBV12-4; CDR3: ASSFLAGVNTGELF
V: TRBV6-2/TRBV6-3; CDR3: ASRLINTGELF
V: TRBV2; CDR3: ASSAATGRLEQY
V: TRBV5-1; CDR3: ASSLDGGRIQETQY
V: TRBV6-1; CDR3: ASSLITGTGVVYEQY
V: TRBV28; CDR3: ASRGSGTGNTLQYSTQY
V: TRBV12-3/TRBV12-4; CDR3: ASRGDNWLKYGYT
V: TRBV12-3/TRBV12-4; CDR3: ASSFFGAGAF
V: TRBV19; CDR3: ASSPRGDSGANVLT
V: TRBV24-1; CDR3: ATSSPVTDTQY
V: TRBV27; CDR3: ASSGATLVYNEQF
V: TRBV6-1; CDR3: ASSGSWQGISRNYGYT
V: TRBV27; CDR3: ASGFSQPQH
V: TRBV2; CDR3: ASTLGGRAGANVLT
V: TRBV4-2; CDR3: ASSHPPGTSGTTQY
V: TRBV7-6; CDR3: ASSLEDRGYNEQF
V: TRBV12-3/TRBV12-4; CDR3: ASSFPKGKNTEAF
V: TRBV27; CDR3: ASSWAPFDQPQH
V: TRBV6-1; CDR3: ATTFGGPKEKLF
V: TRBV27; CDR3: ASSQSPRISYEQY
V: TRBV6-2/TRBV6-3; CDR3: ASSYSKAYSGRKQYNEQF
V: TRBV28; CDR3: ASSSYRDSFNEQF
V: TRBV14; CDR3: ASSQGLVNYEQY
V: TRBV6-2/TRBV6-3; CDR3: ASSPRGSGRGHEQY
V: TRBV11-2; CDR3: ASSLVRALEAF
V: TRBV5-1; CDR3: ASSRQAGVGTDTQY
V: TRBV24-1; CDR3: ASYTRDRGYSGNTIY
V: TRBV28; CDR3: ASSLYIAPDGNTIY
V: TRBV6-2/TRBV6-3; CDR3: ASSSRQSTDTQY
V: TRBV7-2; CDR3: ASSLARTGFGSPLH
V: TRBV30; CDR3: ACPRLVAGLILF
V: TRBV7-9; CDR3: ASSWEAGALNYNEQF
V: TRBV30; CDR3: AWSGLGGLRTDTQY
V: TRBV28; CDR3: ASSDYPGQGSYEQY
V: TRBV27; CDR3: ASSLWPGASGGGTETQY
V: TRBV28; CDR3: ASSLPANYGYT
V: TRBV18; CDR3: ASSLLQLAGGATDTQY
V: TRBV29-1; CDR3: SVGVVHGAQWDGYT
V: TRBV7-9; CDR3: ASSTAAGGGWSSPLH
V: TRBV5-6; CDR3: ASSPTGRDEKLF
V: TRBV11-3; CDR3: ASSPLAGGPNIQY
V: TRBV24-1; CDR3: ATSGRGTYNEQF
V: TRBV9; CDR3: ASSGNTDTQY
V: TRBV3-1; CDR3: ASSRTLSGANVLT
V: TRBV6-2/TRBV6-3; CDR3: ASRAPGLYEQY
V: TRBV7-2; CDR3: ASSLDSANEKLF